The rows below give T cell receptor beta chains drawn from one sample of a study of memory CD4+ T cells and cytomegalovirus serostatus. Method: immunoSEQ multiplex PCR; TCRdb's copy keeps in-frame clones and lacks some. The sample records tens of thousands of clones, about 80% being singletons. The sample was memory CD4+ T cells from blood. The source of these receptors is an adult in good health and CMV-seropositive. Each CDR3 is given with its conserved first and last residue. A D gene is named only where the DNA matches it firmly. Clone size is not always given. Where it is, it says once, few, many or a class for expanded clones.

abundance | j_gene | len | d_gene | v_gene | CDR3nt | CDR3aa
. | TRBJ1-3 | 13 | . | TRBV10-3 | TGTGCCACCAACTCCAACTCTGGAAACACCATATATTTT | CATNSNSGNTIYF
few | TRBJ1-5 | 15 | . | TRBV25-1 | TGTGCCAGCAGTGAATATATAAGGAAGTTGCAGCCCCAGCATTTT | CASSEYIRKLQPQHF
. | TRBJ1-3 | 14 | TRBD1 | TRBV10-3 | TGTGCCATAAAGACAGGGCTCCAAGGAAACACCATATATTTT | CAIKTGLQGNTIYF
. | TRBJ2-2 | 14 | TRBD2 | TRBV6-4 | TGTGCCAGCAGTGTACTAGCGGAAACCGGGGAGCTGTTTTTT | CASSVLAETGELFF
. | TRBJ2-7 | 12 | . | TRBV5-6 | TGTGCCAGCAGCCATTCCAGCTACGAGCAGTACTTC | CASSHSSYEQYF
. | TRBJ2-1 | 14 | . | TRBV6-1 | TGTGCCAGCAGTGAAGCTTACAGGTCGACTGAGCAGTTCTTC | CASSEAYRSTEQFF
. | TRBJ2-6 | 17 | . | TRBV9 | TGTGCCAGCAGCACCCGACTGGGGAGGTCTGGGGCCAACGTCCTGACTTTC | CASSTRLGRSGANVLTF
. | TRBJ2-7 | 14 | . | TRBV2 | TGTGCCAGCAGTGGAGGGCAAGGAAAGTACGAGCAGTACTTC | CASSGGQGKYEQYF
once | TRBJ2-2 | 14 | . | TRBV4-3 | TGCGCCAGCAGCCAAGTAGGGGGCACCGGGGAGCTGTTTTTT | CASSQVGGTGELFF
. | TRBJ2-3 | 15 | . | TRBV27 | TGTGCCAGCAGTTTGGAGGGCCGATCCACAGATACGCAGTATTTT | CASSLEGRSTDTQYF
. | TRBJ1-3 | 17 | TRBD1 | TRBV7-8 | TGTGCCAGCAGCCAAACTAGTGGACAGGCCTATGGAAACACCATATATTTT | CASSQTSGQAYGNTIYF
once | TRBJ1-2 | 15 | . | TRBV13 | TGTGCCAGCAGCTTACGCAGACAGACTAACTATGGCTACACCTTC | CASSLRRQTNYGYTF
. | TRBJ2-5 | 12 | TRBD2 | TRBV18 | TGTGCCAGCTCAGCGGGAGGAGAGACCCAGTACTTC | CASSAGGETQYF
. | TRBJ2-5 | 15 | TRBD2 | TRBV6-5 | TGTGCCAGCCGAGGGGGAGCGGGAGGGCAAGAGACCCAGTACTTC | CASRGGAGGQETQYF
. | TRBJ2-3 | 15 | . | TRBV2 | TGTGCCAGCAGTGACCTTAGCGGCCGCACAGATACGCAGTATTTT | CASSDLSGRTDTQYF
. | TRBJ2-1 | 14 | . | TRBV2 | TGTGCCAGCAGTTCGGGAGCCGGTACGAATGAGCAGTTCTTC | CASSSGAGTNEQFF
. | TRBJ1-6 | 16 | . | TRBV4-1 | TGCGCCAGCAGCCAAGTTTCGGCAGTTAAGAATTCACCCCTCCACTTT | CASSQVSAVKNSPLHF
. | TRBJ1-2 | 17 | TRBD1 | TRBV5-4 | TGTGCCAGCAGCCGCGGCACAGGGGTAGTGGGGGACTATGGCTACACCTTC | CASSRGTGVVGDYGYTF
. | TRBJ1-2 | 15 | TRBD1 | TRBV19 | TGTGCCAGTAGAGGGGGAGACAGGGGGCAATATGGCTACACCTTC | CASRGGDRGQYGYTF
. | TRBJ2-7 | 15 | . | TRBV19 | TGTGCCAGTAGTATACATTGGGACGGTCGGGGCGAGCAGTACTTC | CASSIHWDGRGEQYF
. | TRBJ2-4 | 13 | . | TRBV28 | TGTGCCAGCACCAATGCCGACGGGGACATTCAGTACTTC | CASTNADGDIQYF
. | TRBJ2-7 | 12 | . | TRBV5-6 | TGTGCCAGCAGCCCAGGGGTCTACGAGCAGTACTTC | CASSPGVYEQYF
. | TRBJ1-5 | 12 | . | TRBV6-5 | TGTGCCAGCAGTTTCAGGGGTCAGCCCCAGCATTTT | CASSFRGQPQHF
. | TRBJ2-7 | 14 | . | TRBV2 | TGTGCCAGCAGTGGGCAGGGGCCATCCTACGAGCAGTACTTC | CASSGQGPSYEQYF
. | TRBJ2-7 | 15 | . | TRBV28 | TGTGCCAGCAGTAGGGCTGGGGGGTCCTCCTACGAGCAGTACTTC | CASSRAGGSSYEQYF
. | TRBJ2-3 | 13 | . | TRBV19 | TGTGCCAGTAGTATAGATGCGGGGGATACGCAGTATTTT | CASSIDAGDTQYF
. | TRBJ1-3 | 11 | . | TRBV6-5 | TGTGCCAGCAGGTCTGGAAACACCATATATTTT | CASRSGNTIYF
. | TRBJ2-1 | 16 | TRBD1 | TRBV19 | TGTGCCAGCGCTCCCTCCGGGACAGAGTCCTACAATGAGCAGTTCTTC | CASAPSGTESYNEQFF
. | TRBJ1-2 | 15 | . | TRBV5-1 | TGCGCCAGCAGCTTGGCCGGGACACCCTCCTATGGCTACACCTTC | CASSLAGTPSYGYTF
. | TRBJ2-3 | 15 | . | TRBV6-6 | TGTGCCACCAAGGATCTAGCGTGGGGGCCAGATACGCAGTATTTT | CATKDLAWGPDTQYF
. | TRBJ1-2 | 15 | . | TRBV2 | TGTGCCAGCAGGAGAGAAACAGGGCCACCTTATGGCTACACCTTC | CASRRETGPPYGYTF
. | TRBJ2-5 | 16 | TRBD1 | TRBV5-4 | TGTGCCAGCAGCAAACCTCGACAGGGAGTCCAAGAGACCCAGTACTTC | CASSKPRQGVQETQYF
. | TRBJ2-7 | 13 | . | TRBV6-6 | TGTGCCAGCTTGCGGGACGAATCCTACGAGCAGTACTTC | CASLRDESYEQYF
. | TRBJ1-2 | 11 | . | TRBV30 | TGTGCCTCGACGGAGGTCTATGGCTACACCTTC | CASTEVYGYTF
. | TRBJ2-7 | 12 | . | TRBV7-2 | TGTGCCAGCAGCTCCTCTTTATACGAGCAGTACTTC | CASSSSLYEQYF
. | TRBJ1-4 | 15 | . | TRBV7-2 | TGTGCCAGCAGCTTAAGACTATCAACTAATGAAAAACTGTTTTTT | CASSLRLSTNEKLFF
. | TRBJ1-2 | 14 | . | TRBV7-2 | TGTGCCAGCAGCCCCTACTTGACTAACTATGGCTACACCTTC | CASSPYLTNYGYTF
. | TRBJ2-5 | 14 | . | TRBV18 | TGTGCCAGCTCACCAGAGGCGCGGGGTGAGACCCAGTACTTC | CASSPEARGETQYF
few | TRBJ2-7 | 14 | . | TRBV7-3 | TGTGCCAGTGGGAGGACAGCGGGCTCCTACGAGCAGTACTTC | CASGRTAGSYEQYF